Presented here are 21 T cell receptor beta chains from one specimen sequenced in a study of post-analysis software for immune sequencing data. Regarding the study as a whole: Higher frequency in patients than in controls was seen for about five TRBV segments, with TRBV5-6, TRBV5-1 and TRBV20-1 among them.

Their recognized antigens are unknown. Tagging with unique molecular identifiers was a feature of the TCR beta cDNA libraries. TCRdb re-called the PCR reads through MiXCR, storing one row per CDR3 protein. The table has hundreds of thousands of distinct CDR3 sequences, 25% to 30% seen once. The sequencing input was blood. Receptors were obtained from a girl under 18 with multiple sclerosis.

CDR3 in DNA: TGTGCCAGTAGACGGACTAGCGGGAGCGAGCAGTACTTC. This encodes CASRRTSGSEQYF. The gene calls are TRBV19 and TRBJ2-7; 13 bases are shared with TRBD2. Germline trimming cut 6 bases from V and 6 bases from J; bases unmatched to any gene: 2. The V gene's germline CDR1 is LNHDA and CDR2 SQIVND (reference sequence). The CDR3 loop spans 13 amino acids. Together with reference TRBV19 and TRBJ2-7, the CDR3 gives the full variable domain: DGGITQSPKYLFRKEGQNVTLSCEQNLNHDAMYWYRQDPGQGLRLIYYSQIVNDFQKGDIAEGYSVSREKKESFPLTVTSAQKNPTAFYLCASRRTSGSEQYFGPGTRLTVT.

The chain recombines TRBV25-1 with TRBJ2-3; 10 positions agree with TRBD2. This CDR3 comprises 15 residues. Germline V gene data show CDR1 as MGHDK and CDR2 as SYGVNS. Trimming took 4 bases from V and 6 from J; bases not matched to a gene: 7. The CDR3: CASSGLAGDSDTQYF. The CDR3 DNA follows: TGTGCCAGCAGTGGCCTAGCGGGGGATTCGGATACGCAGTATTTT. The full variable domain, with the rest looked up from reference TRBV25-1 and TRBJ2-3, is EADIYQTPRYLVIGTGKKITLECSQTMGHDKMYWYQQDPGMELHLIHYSYGVNSTEKGDLSSESTVSRIRTEHFPLTLESARPSHTSQYLCASSGLAGDSDTQYFGPGTRLTVL.

The rearrangement joins TRBV20-1 to TRBJ1-1, with D unclear. Germline V gene sequence: CDR1 DFQATT, CDR2 SNEGSKA (reference sequence). Trimming removed 1 base at V and 3 bases at J, with 9 bases between. The length of the CDR3 is 13 residues. CDR3 amino acids: CSARVQPDTEAFF. CDR3 bases: TGCAGTGCTAGAGTCCAGCCCGACACTGAAGCTTTCTTT.

This sequence joins TRBV6-1 and TRBJ1-2; D is ambiguous. Looked up from germline, CDR1 is MNHNS and CDR2 is SASEGT. This CDR3 region has 13 residues. With 0 bases removed from V and 4 bases from J, the gap between germline ends came to 6 bases. CDR3 nucleotides: TGTGCCAGCAGTGAAGCCGGGGTCTATGGCTACACCTTC. It codes for CASSEAGVYGYTF.

This clonotype was seen a handful of times. The chain has TRBV5-1 and TRBJ2-1; D possibly uses TRBD1 or TRBD2 (6 bases each). The CDR3 loop spans 14 amino acids. Germline-derived CDR1 and CDR2 are SGHRS and YFSETQ. V dropped 0 bases and J dropped 5 bases, with 9 bases sitting between them. CDR3 coding DNA: TGCGCCAGCAGCTTGGGGGGGGCTCACAATGAGCAGTTCTTC. Protein product: CASSLGGAHNEQFF.

The V call is TRBV4-3, the J call TRBJ1-2; D may be TRBD1 (5 bases). Trimming took off 1 base at V and 1 base at J, with 13 bases between the two ends. The germline CDR1 and CDR2 sequences are LGHNA and YSLEER. The CDR3 runs to 16 residues. The CDR3 nucleotides read TGCGCCAGCAGCCAAGTCCAGGGCTTCTTTAACTATGGCTACACCTTC. Protein product: CASSQVQGFFNYGYTF.

With regard to this clonotype: At one end, the junction sequence differs from germline, possibly due to a read error. This rearrangement joins TRBV20-1 to TRBJ2-3, with D hard to call. The germline gives CDR1 DFQATT, CDR2 SNEGSKA (reference sequence). The CDR3 runs 14 residues. DNA of the CDR3: TGCAGTGCTAGAGATAAGGCTCCCACAGATACGCGGTATTTT. Translated, it gives CSARDKAPTDTRYF.

The rearrangement joins TRBV20-1 to TRBJ2-3; D is undetermined. Germline CDR1 and CDR2: DFQATT and SNEGSKA (reference sequence). This CDR3 comprises 14 residues. For the CDR3, the DNA is TGCAATGCCCTATCGGCAGTCAGTAGAGATACGCAGTATTTT. Amino acids: CNALSAVSRDTQYF.

Only a few counts were recorded for this clonotype. The chain carries TRBV6-5 and TRBJ2-1; D possibly corresponds to TRBD1 (6 bases). CDR3 size: 14 residues. The germline gives CDR1 MNHEY, CDR2 SVGAGI. Trimming left V 6 bases short and J 9 bases short, with 18 bases between. The CDR3 spells CASSRGSRDGEQFF. The CDR3 bases are TGTGCCAGCAGCAGGGGAAGCCGGGACGGTGAGCAGTTCTTC.

The chain is built from TRBV20-1 and TRBJ2-3; D unresolved. The CDR3 is made up of 12 amino acids. Germline CDR1 is DFQATT and CDR2 is SNEGSKA (reference sequence). This chain's CDR3 is CSPPSQADTQYF. DNA for the CDR3: TGCAGCCCTCCCTCCCAGGCAGATACGCAGTATTTT.

The chain joins TRBV7-8 to TRBJ2-1, with a possible D match to TRBD2 (6 bases). CDR1 and CDR2 (germline): SGHVS, FQNEAQ. This CDR3 comprises 16 residues. V was shortened by 4 bases and J by 0 bases, with 13 bases between the two germline ends. Here the CDR3 DNA reads TGTGCCAGCAGCTCCGGGGGTCTAAGCTCCTACAATGAGCAGTTCTTC. This encodes CASSSGGLSSYNEQFF.

As for this clonotype: One junction end disagrees with the germline gene, perhaps due to a read error. The chain joins TRBV6-6 to TRBJ2-1; D uncertain. CDR1 and CDR2 from the germline V gene are MNHNY and SVGAGI (reference sequence). The CDR3 length is 12 residues. In nucleotides, the CDR3 is TGTGTCAGCAGTTACTCGAGAAATGAGCAGTTCTTC. Amino acids: CVSSYSRNEQFF.

V and J are TRBV6-4 and TRBJ1-5; TRBD1 might be the D (5 bases). Trimming removed 4 bases at V and 3 bases at J, with 7 bases between. The CDR3 spans 13 residues. Germline-derived CDR1 and CDR2 are MRHNA and SNTAGT. The CDR3 nucleotides are TGTGCCAGCAGTGCGGGGCTCAATCAGCCCCAGCATTTT. Protein sequence: CASSAGLNQPQHF.

This clonotype has just a few counts. The rearrangement joins TRBV5-8 to TRBJ1-5, with 8 nucleotides matching TRBD1. Trimming at V came to 4 bases and at J to 1 base, leaving 7 bases not matched to a gene. The germline CDR1 and CDR2 sequences are SGHTS and YDEGEE. The CDR3 consists of 16 residues. The CDR3 DNA follows: TGTGCCAGCAGCCGGCCGGGACAGGCGAGCAATCAGCCCCAGCATTTT. Its protein is CASSRPGQASNQPQHF. The entire variable domain, with the rest obtained from reference TRBV5-8 and TRBJ1-5, is as follows: EAGVTQSPTHLIKTRGQQATLRCSPISGHTSVYWYQQALGLGLQFLLWYDEGEERNRGNFPPRFSGRQFPNYSSELNVNALELEDSALYLCASSRPGQASNQPQHFGDGTRLSIL.

In DNA form, the CDR3 reads TGTGCCAGCAGAGGATATGGGGCAGGGGTCTATGGCTACACCTTC. Its protein product is CASRGYGAGVYGYTF. The chain employs TRBV7-9 and TRBJ1-2; D might be TRBD1 (6 bases). CDR1 and CDR2 (germline): SEHNR, FQNEAQ (reference sequence). The CDR3 length is 15 residues. V lost 6 bases to trimming and J lost 4 bases, with 18 bases between them.

This clonotype has more than one count but fewer than ten. This sequence joins TRBV4-1 and TRBJ1-2, with 8 positions matching TRBD1. The CDR3 extends over 15 amino acids. The V segment lost 3 bases and the J segment 3 bases; nucleotides outside the gene matches: 6. The V gene's germline CDR1 is MGHRA and CDR2 YSYEKL. CDR3 sequence (DNA): TGCGCCAGCAGCCATAACGTGGGACAGGACTATGGCTACACCTTC. This gives the protein CASSHNVGQDYGYTF.

The chain employs TRBV20-1 and TRBJ2-5, with D possibly matching TRBD1 (5 bases). V was cut by 6 bases and J by 5 bases, with 19 bases left in between. This CDR3 has 14 residues. The germline gives CDR1 DFQATT, CDR2 SNEGSKA (reference sequence). The CDR3 nucleotides are TGCAGTGCCTCCCCAGACAGACATCACGAGACCCAGTACTTC. Amino acids: CSASPDRHHETQYF.

The genes are TRBV3-1 and TRBJ2-7; D not resolved. V was pared by 2 bases and J by 12 bases, with 17 bases between. The CDR3 extends over 13 amino acids. Looked up from germline, CDR1 is LGHDT and CDR2 is YNNKEL (reference sequence). CDR3 loop: CASSQSGQETRYF. The DNA for the CDR3 is TGTGCCAGCAGCCAATCAGGCCAAGAGACCCGGTACTTC.

This clonotype was observed a handful of times. This chain connects TRBV7-2 to TRBJ2-5, with 8 positions matching TRBD2. The length of the CDR3 is 16 residues. The junction had 11 bases not matched to a gene; V was cut back by 3 bases and J by 5 bases. Looked up from germline, CDR1 is SGHTA and CDR2 is FQGNSA. The DNA of the CDR3 is TGTGCCAGCAGCTTTAGTACCGGGGGGGCCCAGGAGACCCAGTACTTC. Encoded protein: CASSFSTGGAQETQYF.

The chain recombines TRBV20-1 with TRBJ2-4, with 10 bases identical to TRBD2. The CDR3 is 15 residues long. V lost 4 bases and J lost 13; bases outside the gene matches: 16. Germline-derived CDR1 and CDR2 are DFQATT and SNEGSKA (reference sequence). The CDR3 spells CSATRAGGPRGEQYF. The CDR3 DNA follows: TGCAGTGCTACTAGAGCGGGAGGGCCTCGGGGTGAGCAGTACTTC.

With respect to this clonotype: This may arise from a read error, as a much more abundant clone is one base away. The chain combines TRBV29-1 with TRBJ2-4; 8 nucleotides line up with TRBD1. CDR3 size: 12 residues. Looked up from germline, CDR1 is SQVTM and CDR2 is ANQGSEA. Losses at the gene ends were 6 bases for V and 16 bases for J; bases not matched to a gene: 14. CDR3 sequence: CSVRTGTHEHYF. CDR3 DNA: TGCAGCGTCAGGACAGGGACCCACGAGCATTACTTC.